This T cell receptor beta chain was profiled in a study of identical twins. Study-level results: Modeled out-of-frame TCR alpha sharing in monozygotic twins fell below observed levels. Zero-insertion analyses were open to partial confounding by invariant MAIT and iNKT cells.

The germline gives CDR1 DFQATT, CDR2 SNEGSKA (reference sequence). The length of the CDR3 is 15 residues. Trimming left V 6 bases short and J 6 bases short, with 23 bases between. With regard to this clonotype: The antigen remains unidentified.

TCRdb re-called the 5' RACE reads with MiXCR, one entry per CDR3 protein. The sample holds 1.5 million to 2 million distinct CDR3 sequences, 32% seen once. The source material was cord blood. This chain links TRBV20-1 with TRBJ1-2; D possibly corresponds to TRBD1 (6 bases). The clonotype was recovered from a newborn girl in good health. CDR3 protein: CSARGPGLVFNGYTF. The CDR3 coding sequence is TGCAGTGCCAGGGGCCCGGGTCTGGTATTTAATGGCTACACCTTC.